One and the same sample provided the 4 T cell receptor beta chains below, sequenced in a study of blood T cell repertoires in COVID-19. Measured with immunoSEQ multiplex PCR; TCRdb has only the in-frame clones, and not every one. The sample shows roughly 20,000 clones, more than 90% of them seen only once. Material for sequencing was peripheral blood. All receptors derive from a man between 70 and 80 years old with active COVID-19.

This chain connects TRBV2 to TRBJ1-2, with 10 bases fitting TRBD1. There are 12 residues in the CDR3. Per the germline V gene, CDR1 is SNHLY and CDR2 is FYNNEI. J lost 8 bases, V lost 4 bases, and 1 base had no gene match. The CDR3 DNA is TGTGCCAGCAGTGGGGACAGGGGAGGCTACACCTTC. Its protein product is CASSGDRGGYTF. Together with reference TRBV2 and TRBJ1-2, the CDR3 gives the full variable domain: EPEVTQTPSHQVTQMGQEVILRCVPISNHLYFYWYRQILGQKVEFLVSFYNNEISEKSEIFDDQFSVERPDGSNFTLKIRSTKLEDSAMYFCASSGDRGGYTFGSGTRLTVV.

This clone showed up just once. The gene calls are TRBV14 and TRBJ1-3, with no clear D. Germline V lookup: CDR1 SGHDN, CDR2 FVKESK. This CDR3 region has 15 residues. V gave up 0 bases and J gave up 4 bases, with 10 bases separating them. CDR3 DNA sequence: TGTGCCAGCAGCCAAGATCCAAATCAGGGAAACACCATATATTTT. Translating gives CASSQDPNQGNTIYF. The variable domain in full, completed from reference TRBV14 and TRBJ1-3, reads EAGVTQFPSHSVIEKGQTVTLRCDPISGHDNLYWYRRVMGKEIKFLLHFVKESKQDESGMPNNRFLAERTGGTYSTLKVQPAELEDSGVYFCASSQDPNQGNTIYFGEGSWLTVV.

The V and J genes are TRBV2 and TRBJ2-7; TRBD1 aligns across 8 bases. Per germline, CDR1 SNHLY and CDR2 FYNNEI. V lost 7 bases to trimming and J lost 4 bases; unmatched junction nucleotides: 9. The CDR3 runs to 14 residues. Here the CDR3 DNA reads TGTGCCAGCACACCCCTCAGACAGGGGTACGAGCAGTACTTC. Residues: CASTPLRQGYEQYF.

This sequence joins TRBV5-1 and TRBJ2-5; D not resolved. V shed 2 bases and J shed 4 bases, with 12 bases lying between them. The CDR3 spans 14 residues. CDR1 and CDR2 (germline): SGHRS, YFSETQ. As DNA, the CDR3 is TGCGCCAGCAGCTTCTCTGCGGCAAGAGAGACCCAGTACTTC. Translation gives CASSFSAARETQYF.